A selection of T cell receptor beta chains follows, all from one sample in a study of shared clonotypes between healthy human individuals. The repertoire was sequenced with immunoSEQ multiplex PCR; TCRdb's copy has only in-frame clones and lacks some. The sample has approximately 2,300,000 clones; around 93% are singletons. The specimen sequenced was naive CD4+ T cells from PBMCs. The receptors shown here come from a man between 18 and 29 years old in good health. Some clones in this sample may be carry-over from other donors' samples. The CDR3 runs from the conserved cysteine through the conserved F or W. A D gene is named only where the DNA matches it firmly. Clone size is shown for a subset of rows, as once, few, many or a class of expanded clone.

TRBJ1-2,-,TRBD1,TRBV7-3,TGTGCCAGCAGCTTAACCCCCGGGACAGGCTGGTATGGCTACACCTTC,CASSLTPGTGWYGYTF
TRBJ2-5,-,-,TRBV6-5,TGTGCCAGCAGTTACCAAGGGGTAACAGGGGAGACCCAGTACTTC,CASSYQGVTGETQYF
TRBJ2-3,-,TRBD2,TRBV27,TGTGCCAGCAGTTTACCCGGGACTAGCGGAGTAGATACGCAGTATTTT,CASSLPGTSGVDTQYF
TRBJ2-7,-,TRBD2,TRBV25-1,TGTGCCAGCAGTTATAGCGGGTACACCTACGAGCAGTACTTC,CASSYSGYTYEQYF
TRBJ2-7,-,-,TRBV18,TGTGCCAGCTCACCACCGTCAGTCTACGAGCAGTACTTC,CASSPPSVYEQYF
TRBJ1-5,-,-,TRBV19,TGTGCCAGTAGTATGGTAGCCCTTGGGGGCAATCAGCCCCAGCATTTT,CASSMVALGGNQPQHF
TRBJ2-7,-,TRBD2,TRBV28,TGTGCCAGCCGGACTAGCGGGGCCGCCTACGAGCAGTACTTC,CASRTSGAAYEQYF
TRBJ2-1,-,TRBD2,TRBV5-1,TGCGCCAGCAGCTACGAGACTAGCGTGTACAATGAGCAGTTCTTC,CASSYETSVYNEQFF
TRBJ2-3,once,-,TRBV28,TGTGCCAGCAGTTTCTCCGATACGCAGTATTTT,CASSFSDTQYF
TRBJ1-5,-,-,TRBV15,TGTGCCACCAGCAGAGAACCCTATATGGCAGGTAGCAATCAGCCCCAGCATTTT,CATSREPYMAGSNQPQHF
TRBJ2-7,-,-,TRBV15,TGTGCCACCAGCAGACAGGGTTCCTCCTACGAGCAGTACTTC,CATSRQGSSYEQYF
TRBJ2-5,-,-,TRBV19,TGTGCCAGTAAGGTAACGGGAGCTCCCCAAGAGACCCAGTACTTC,CASKVTGAPQETQYF
TRBJ2-1,-,TRBD2,TRBV7-3,TGTGCCAGCAGCTTAAGGACTAGCGGGAGGAATGAGCAGTTCTTC,CASSLRTSGRNEQFF